The clone carrying this TCR beta chain has more than one count but fewer than ten. Its antigen remains unknown. Produced via immunoSEQ multiplex PCR; TCRdb's table is partial and in-frame only. The table shows thousands of clones, with roughly 79% occurring only once. The data were taken from a study of T cells after posttransplantation cyclophosphamide. This CDR3 has 13 residues. Per the germline V gene, CDR1 is LNHDA and CDR2 is SQIVND (reference sequence). Trimming shortened V by 2 bases and J by 7 bases, and 11 bases separated the two germline ends. Peripheral blood was collected from the related graft donor on the marrow donation day. Study-wide findings and caveats: TRB overlap between skin or GI tissue T cells and blood was limited. Donor CD8+ memory clones often dominated recipient blood repertoires at later times. TRB clonality was highly associated with recipient CMV seropositivity and reactivation.

This chain uses TRBV19 with TRBJ1-2; D unresolved. The sequenced sample was memory CD4+ T cells sorted from blood. This receptor was obtained from a woman aged 45 to 65 in good health and a related stem cell transplant donor. CDR3 DNA: TGTGCCAGTAGTATACCCTGGTCGGGTGGCTACACCTTC. Protein: CASSIPWSGGYTF.